The clone carrying this T cell receptor (beta chain) has at least ten counts. No antigen is known for it. TCRdb reanalysed the 5' RACE reads using MiXCR and keeps one entry per CDR3 protein. The table shows around 340,000 distinct CDR3 sequences, with over 20% occurring only once. The source of the sample is a study of T-cell memory formation after mild COVID-19. Whole-study findings and limits: The appearance of some responding clones in pre-infection memory suggested that cross-reactive memory joined. From day 15 to 85, contracting clones were balanced between CD4 and CD8, whereas later expanders leaned toward CD4+. Of the contracting clones, CD4+ ones lay mainly in CM and EM, and CD8+ ones in EMRA.

This CDR3 is built from 14 residues. Trimming shortened V by 4 bases and J by 4 bases, and 12 bases separated the two germline ends. The germline V gene encodes CDR1 SGHRS and CDR2 YFSETQ. The rearrangement joins TRBV5-1 to TRBJ2-1; TRBD2 is a possible D gene (5 bases). The sequence was collected from an adult woman who had mild COVID-19 (a few samples of this study predate the infection). Cell type and time point are not known. Material for sequencing was PBMCs or a T cell subset sorted from them (not recorded which). As DNA, the CDR3 is TGCGCCAGCAGCCCGGACTCCACATACAATGAGCAGTTCTTC. Amino acid sequence: CASSPDSTYNEQFF. Using reference TRBV5-1 and TRBJ2-1 for the parts outside the CDR3, the full variable domain is KAGVTQTPRYLIKTRGQQVTLSCSPISGHRSVSWYQQTPGQGLQFLFEYFSETQRNKGNFPGRFSGRQFSNSRSEMNVSTLELGDSALYLCASSPDSTYNEQFFGPGTRLTVL.